The 11 T cell receptor beta chains presented below share a single source sample, sequenced in a study of shared clonotypes between healthy human individuals. Profiling relied on immunoSEQ multiplex PCR, and the TCRdb table lists in-frame clones only, not all of them. The data hold about 520,000 clones, with approximately 82% observed a single time. The specimen sequenced was PBMCs. These receptors all stem from a woman aged 40-49 years in good health. Some clones in this sample may be carry-over from other donors' samples.

This chain joins TRBV12-5 and TRBJ2-3, with D unclear. CDR3 length equals 12 residues. Germline loops: CDR1 LGHNT, CDR2 FRNRAP. Trimming left V 2 bases short and J 3 bases short, with 3 bases between. In nucleotides, the CDR3 is TGTGCTAGTGGTTTGAGGACAGATACGCAGTATTTT. It is translated as CASGLRTDTQYF.

The table lists this clone with a few counts. This chain connects TRBV29-1 to TRBJ2-3; possibly TRBD2 for D (7 bases). Trimming cost V 7 bases and J 1 base, with 18 bases left between them. Germline assignment: CDR1 SQVTM and CDR2 ANQGSEA. The CDR3 loop spans 15 amino acids. The CDR3 reads CSANGGRERTDTQYF. The CDR3 DNA follows: TGCAGCGCAAATGGGGGGCGGGAGCGCACAGATACGCAGTATTTT.

The CDR3 reads CASTPNIGRNTEAFF. CDR3 bases: TGTGCCAGCACCCCCAATATCGGCCGGAACACTGAAGCTTTCTTT. The rearrangement uses TRBV21-1 and TRBJ1-1. TRBV21-1 is listed as a pseudogene. The CDR3 is made up of 15 amino acids.

The chain carries TRBV28 and TRBJ1-5, with D perhaps TRBD1 (6 bases). This CDR3 has 13 residues. CDR1 and CDR2 from the germline V gene are MDHEN and SYDVKM. The germline V and J ends were trimmed by 10 bases and 2 bases, with 12 bases remaining between them. CDR3 loop: CATRGGGNQPQHF. CDR3 in DNA: TGTGCCACCAGGGGTGGTGGCAATCAGCCCCAGCATTTT.

As concerns this clone: This may arise from a read error, as a much more abundant clone is one base away. Different DNA sequences within this sample yield the same CDR3. The V call is TRBV5-1, the J call TRBJ2-6, with unresolved D. The CDR3 runs to 16 residues. Trimming pared 0 bases from V and 0 bases from J, leaving 7 bases between. CDR1 is SGHRS, CDR2 YFSETQ, per germline. CDR3 amino acids: CASSLAADSGANVLTF. DNA of the CDR3: TGCGCCAGCAGCTTGGCCGCAGACTCTGGGGCCAACGTCCTGACTTTC.

The chain joins TRBV5-1 to TRBJ2-2, with 8 bases matching TRBD2. The length of the CDR3 is 18 residues. V dropped 1 base and J dropped 3; count of bases not matched to a gene: 11. The germline gives CDR1 SGHRS, CDR2 YFSETQ. The DNA for the CDR3 is TGCGCCAGCAGCTTGAGGGTCGCGGGGGGCGGCGACACCGGGGAGCTGTTTTTT. It specifies CASSLRVAGGGDTGELFF.

A single count supports this clone. The chain uses TRBV7-2 and TRBJ2-1; no reliable D call. Germline V gene sequence: CDR1 SGHTA, CDR2 FQGNSA. The ends were cut back, 9 bases at V and 3 bases at J, with 6 bases in the middle. The CDR3 totals 11 residues. The chain's CDR3 is CASGDYNEQFF. The CDR3 DNA is TGTGCCAGTGGGGACTACAATGAGCAGTTCTTC.

The CDR3 here is CASSPGPSGTTYEQYF. CDR3 in DNA: TGTGCCAGCAGCCCCGGTCCCAGCGGGACTACCTACGAGCAGTACTTC. The chain is built from TRBV9 and TRBJ2-7, with 7 nucleotides matching TRBD2. The CDR3 has 16 residues. V lost 4 bases, J lost 2 bases, and 12 bases stayed unmatched. CDR1 and CDR2 from the germline V gene are SGDLS and YYNGEE.

Details on this clone: A far larger clone is one base from this, pointing to a likely read error. The same CDR3 is also encoded by other DNA sequences in this sample. CDR3 in DNA: TGCGCCAGCAGCCAAGAAATGAGCTCCGGGGCCAACGTCCTGACTTTC. It is translated as CASSQEMSSGANVLTF. The chain uses TRBV4-3 and TRBJ2-6; no reliable D call. V lost 0 bases, J lost 4 bases, and 10 bases lay in between. The CDR3 sequence is 16 residues long. CDR1 LGHNA and CDR2 YSLEER come from the germline V gene.

V gene TRBV7-9 combines with J gene TRBJ2-1; D is unresolved. The CDR3 is made up of 12 amino acids. From germline, CDR1 is SEHNR and CDR2 FQNEAQ (reference sequence). The V end was cut by 1 base, the J end by 10 bases, with 8 bases between. The CDR3 loop is CASSLGPQEQFF. The CDR3 DNA reads as TGTGCCAGCAGCTTAGGTCCTCAGGAGCAGTTCTTC.

A word on this clone: This sequence is one base from a far larger clone and is likely a read error. The rearrangement links TRBV2 to TRBJ2-1; 10 positions agree with TRBD1. Germline assignment: CDR1 SNHLY and CDR2 FYNNEI. Trimming cost V 8 bases and J 15 bases; bases outside gene matches: 13. The CDR3 sequence is 13 residues long. This chain's CDR3 is CASGGSGQGPWFF. CDR3 DNA: TGTGCCAGCGGTGGCTCGGGACAGGGGCCCTGGTTCTTC.